These 15 T cell receptor delta chains were sequenced from one sample in a study of γδ T cells in repeated Plasmodium falciparum infection. Bulk repertoires came from Vgamma9/Vdelta2+ or Vdelta2-negative gammadelta T cells flow-sorted from PBMC. TCRdb called clones from the multiplex PCR reads again using CATT. The sample lists approximately 90,000 delta-chain clones; 0.85% to 1% were seen once. The sequenced material came from gamma-delta T cells from blood. The receptors derive from a pool of human donors (malaria-infected and uninfected, not separated).

Regarding this clone: TCRdb attributes to this sequence the protein of a much larger clone, which differs from the DNA translation at residue 26; a read error is likely, and the protein displayed is translated from the DNA. The chain employs TRDV1 and TRDJ1, with TRDD3 matching over 12 bases. The V gene's germline CDR1 is TSWWSYY and CDR2 QGS. This CDR3 comprises 27 residues. The CDR3 DNA reads as TGTGCTCTTGGGGAACTTGTAAGAGGGGTGTATACGAAACGTACTGGGGGATACTTAAGGCACACCGATAAACTCACCTTT. As protein: CALGELVRGVYTKRTGGYLRHTDKLTF.

Note on this clone: TCRdb attributes to this sequence the protein of a much larger clone, which differs from the DNA translation at residue 10; a read error is likely, and the protein displayed is translated from the DNA. The genes are TRDV2 and TRDJ1; TRDD3 agrees at 9 bases. The J gene, left out of TCRdb, was set here by checking the DNA against germline. Losses at the gene ends were 3 bases for V and 0 bases for J; bases not matched to a gene: 13. CDR3 length: 18 amino acids. Germline CDR1 is GEAIGNYY and CDR2 is EKD. For the CDR3, the DNA is TGTGCCTGTGACCTGGTACTGGGGGACGCCCGATACACCGATAAACTCATCTTT. Encoded protein: CACDLVLGDARYTDKLIF.

Details on this clone: The TCRdb record carries a much larger clone's protein, which differs from this DNA's translation at residue 4; a read error is the likely cause, and the protein listed here is the DNA translation. The rearrangement joins TRDV2 to TRDJ1; tentatively, D is TRDD3 (5 bases). Germline V CDR1 and CDR2: GEAIGNYY, EKD. The CDR3 has 15 amino acids. CDR3 in DNA: TGTGCCTGTGGCACCCGGGGAGCGTACACCGATAAACTCATCTTT. Translated, it gives CACGTRGAYTDKLIF.

Concerning this clone: The TCRdb record carries a much larger clone's protein, which differs from this DNA's translation at residue 22; a read error is the likely cause, and the protein listed here is the DNA translation. The J gene is uncalled and the V gene is TRDV3; the D call in the table, TRDD3, was not verified against the DNA. The germline V gene encodes CDR1 TVYSNPD and CDR2 GDNSRS (reference sequence). The CDR3 loop spans 23 amino acids. The CDR3 DNA sequence: TGTGCCTTCCCCACCGGGTTCCCGAGGCCCCACTGGGGGATACGCTCGTACACCGATAAACTCACCTTT. Its translation is CAFPTGFPRPHWGIRSYTDKLTF.

Notes on this clone: A far larger clone is off by one base, so a read error is likely. This sample also contains other DNA sequences that code for the same CDR3. The V gene is TRDV2, the J gene TRDJ1, with TRDD3 matching over 7 bases. TCRdb is silent on the J gene; assignment here came from matching the DNA to germline. Per the germline V gene, CDR1 is GEAIGNYY and CDR2 is EKD. The J segment lost 0 bases and the V segment lost 4 bases, leaving 19 bases of the junction unmatched. This CDR3 is built from 19 residues. In nucleotides, the CDR3 is TGTGCCTGTGATACCGTGGGCAGTGTGGTGGGGGACCACACCGATAAACTCATCTTT. Translation: CACDTVGSVVGDHTDKLIF.

This clone was picked up a small number of times. A read error likely explains why the TCRdb protein, taken from a much larger clone, differs from this DNA's translation at residue 17; the protein shown is translated from the DNA. TRDV2 is the V gene, and the J gene was not called; TRDD3, as called in the table, went unchecked against the DNA. CDR3 size: 19 residues. CDR1 and CDR2 (germline): GEAIGNYY, EKD. The CDR3 spells CACDPRFLHGVPYTDKHIF. The CDR3 DNA is TGTGCCTGTGACCCGCGCTTCCTACACGGGGTTCCGTACACCGATAAACACATCTTT.

This clone has a count of ten or more. A far bigger clonotype differs at one base, so this is likely a read error. Other nucleotide sequences from this sample produce the same CDR3. The CDR3 DNA follows: TGTGCCCTTGGGGAAAGGCCCTACCTTCCAACTGGGGGATACTTCTCCTGGGACACCCGACAGATGTTTTTC. Encoded protein: CALGERPYLPTGGYFSWDTRQMFF. This chain uses TRDV1 with TRDJ3; 12 bases are shared with TRDD3. Since TCRdb gives no J gene, matching the DNA to germline was used here to assign it. CDR1 is TSWWSYY, CDR2 QGS, per germline. The CDR3 totals 24 residues.

This clone has a handful of counts. The mismatch at residue 11 between this DNA's translation and the TCRdb protein of a much larger clone likely reflects a read error; the protein shown is translated from the DNA. J is TRDJ1 and V is TRDV1; D gene ambiguous. V lost 3 bases and J 0 bases, leaving 20 bases between the germline ends. The length of the CDR3 is 18 residues. The germline gives CDR1 TSWWSYY, CDR2 QGS. CDR3 DNA: TGTGCTCTTGGGGACCAAAGACTTTCTGACAGTAACACCGATAAACTCATCTTT. It specifies CALGDQRLSDSNTDKLIF.

Comment on this clone: This likely traces to a read error, being one base from a far larger clone. Additional DNA sequences in this sample encode the identical CDR3. The rearrangement uses TRDV1 and TRDJ1; the D call may be TRDD2 or TRDD3 (6 bases each). No J segment appears in TCRdb, so it was assigned here by matching the sequence to germline. The CDR3 totals 23 residues. In germline, CDR1 is TSWWSYY, CDR2 QGS. In nucleotides, the CDR3 is TGTGCACTTGGGGATCACATCCCTGTAGTGCCACCGGGGGTCCTACCGTACACCGATAAACTCATCTTT. As protein: CALGDHIPVVPPGVLPYTDKLIF.

This clone has more than one count but fewer than ten. Its ends do not fully match the called genes, so a read error is possible. Within the sample, other DNA sequences also encode this same CDR3. The V call is TRDV2, the J call TRDJ1; D perhaps matches TRDD3 (6 bases). TCRdb supplies no J gene; here it was assigned by aligning the nucleotide sequence to germline. The CDR3 consists of 15 residues. Looked up from germline, CDR1 is GEAIGNYY and CDR2 is EKD. The CDR3 loop reads CACDTVGGYTDKLIF. In DNA form, the CDR3 reads TGTGCCTGCGACACTGTGGGGGGTTACACCGATAAACTCATCTTT.

Note on this clone: The protein in TCRdb stems from a much larger clone and differs at residue 10 from this DNA's translation, likely a read error; here the protein is translated from the DNA. The rearrangement joins TRDV2 to TRDJ1; 9 positions agree with TRDD3. As TCRdb names no J gene, one was assigned here on the basis of a DNA match to germline. CDR3 length equals 16 residues. Trimming at V came to 5 bases and at J to 0 bases, leaving 9 bases not matched to a gene. Germline V gives CDR1 GEAIGNYY, CDR2 EKD. In nucleotides, the CDR3 is TGTGCCTGTGTCAGTACTGGGGGAGCGCACACCGATAAACTCATCTTT. Amino acids: CACVSTGGAHTDKLIF.

This clone occurred a few times. Translating this DNA gives a protein that differs at residue 8 from the TCRdb one, which belongs to a much larger clone; a read error is likely, and the protein shown is this translation. V gene TRDV1 combines with J gene TRDJ1; 8 bases match TRDD3. The CDR3 totals 18 residues. CDR1 and CDR2 from the germline V gene are TSWWSYY and QGS. Unmatched junction bases numbered 11, after V lost 2 bases and J lost 0 bases. CDR3 in amino acids: CALGEKIWGYKYTDKLIF. The CDR3 coding sequence is TGTGCTCTTGGGGAAAAAATTTGGGGATACAAGTACACCGATAAACTCATCTTT.

Note on this clone: TCRdb shows a much larger clone's protein in place of this DNA's translation, and the two differ at residue 4, likely through a read error; the protein shown is translated from the DNA. The gene calls are TRDV2 and TRDJ2; 9 nucleotides match TRDD3. TCRdb does not report a J gene; here it was assigned by matching the DNA to germline references. CDR1 is GEAIGNYY and CDR2 is EKD in the germline V gene. This CDR3 is built from 19 residues. This CDR3 is CACGTVGSWGITPAAQLFF. The CDR3 bases are TGTGCCTGTGGCACCGTGGGGTCTTGGGGGATAACCCCTGCAGCACAACTCTTCTTT.

This clone turned up a few times. TCRdb's entry gives the protein of a much larger clone, which mismatches this DNA's translation at residue 16, likely from a read error; the protein reported here is translated from the DNA. The chain is built from TRDV1 and TRDJ1; 10 bases align to TRDD3. TCRdb records no J gene; here it was assigned by comparing the DNA to germline. This CDR3 region has 20 residues. The germline V gene has CDR1 TSWWSYY and CDR2 QGS. CDR3 DNA sequence: TGTGCTCTTGGGGATGAGTCACTTACGGGGGATACGCGTAGCACCAATAAACTCATCTTT. Its translation: CALGDESLTGDTRSTNKLIF.

A few counts support this clone. This likely stems from a read error, as it lies one base from a far larger clone. The same CDR3 arises from other DNA sequences in this sample as well. This sequence joins TRDV2 and TRDJ2; 7 bases fit TRDD3. The J gene, absent from TCRdb, was called here by matching the DNA to germline. There are 18 residues in the CDR3. From germline, CDR1 is GEAIGNYY and CDR2 EKD. With 0 bases clipped from V and 0 bases from J, the junction kept 9 bases outside the gene matches. The CDR3 loop is CACDTVLGGTALTAQLFF. CDR3 bases: TGTGCCTGTGACACCGTTCTGGGGGGGACTGCTTTGACAGCACAACTCTTCTTT.